Here is one T cell receptor (beta chain) with its context. As yet, its antigen is unknown. The data originate from a study of cytomegalovirus exposure and HLA in healthy donors. Study findings and constraints: In a later analysis, at a false discovery rate of 0.05, 15,000 to 20,000 TCR beta sequences matched HLA alleles. Most TCR sequences were rare, but some public TCRs occurred in many donors. Within an earlier analysis, most TCR beta V segments proved productive either about 87% or about 30% of the time. According to a later analysis, donors in an Asian-associated ancestry cluster reportedly had fewer N-insertions than the approximately 620-donor mean.

V shed 10 bases, J shed 5 bases, and the junction held 13 bases outside the gene matches. This CDR3 is 14 amino acids long. Germline V gene data show CDR1 as SGHTS and CDR2 as YDEGEE. The PCR made use of 60 Vbeta and 13 Jbeta primers. The protocol was immunoSEQ multiplex PCR, while the TCRdb copy is restricted to in-frame clones and leaves out a portion. The sample has over 85,000 clones, approximately 78% seen once. The sequence was obtained from a woman in her twenties or thirties in good health and CMV-seronegative. The specimen was PBMCs. The chain recombines TRBV5-8 with TRBJ1-1; 8 nucleotides line up with TRBD1. CDR3 DNA: TGTGCCGGTACCCCGTCCAGGGGGCGGACTGAAGCTTTCTTT. This encodes CAGTPSRGRTEAFF.